The 23 T cell receptor beta chains below were found in one sample sequenced in a study of immune evolution from preneoplasia to lung adenocarcinoma (dated by TCRdb to the early 2020s). Libraries were prepared through the immunoSEQ multiplex PCR assay. Here the immuneACCESS table is served through TCRdb, limited to in-frame sequences with V and J called. Missing clones are a known gap in these copies; in checked studies unresolved V genes cover under half, and the rest lacks a known reason. In all, the sample holds under 45,000 clones, and more than 60% of those were seen once. The ten largest clones capture about 4.4% of the sample. What was sequenced was FFPE invasive lung adenocarcinoma tissue. The cell subset or site label on this specimen signifies: frankly invasive lung adenocarcinoma (ADC). Receptors originate from a person aged 55-75 years with lung adenocarcinoma.

The rearrangement uses TRBV18 and TRBJ2-2; D is ambiguous. The V end was cut by 8 bases, the J end by 1 base, with 8 bases between. This CDR3 has 13 amino acids. Per germline, CDR1 KGHSH and CDR2 LQKENI. The CDR3 DNA follows: TGTGCCAGCCGATGGGGGAACACCGGGGAGCTGTTTTTT. Its protein is CASRWGNTGELFF.

The CDR3 is CASSQDPGGDQPQHF. The CDR3 DNA sequence: TGTGCCAGCAGCCAAGATCCAGGAGGGGATCAGCCCCAGCATTTT. The chain is built from TRBV4-2 and TRBJ1-5; a weak D match, TRBD1 (5 bases). V lost 0 bases and J lost 5, with 11 bases in between. CDR3 size: 15 residues. Germline V lookup: CDR1 LGHNA, CDR2 YNFKEQ.

This clone has more than one count but fewer than ten. The CDR3 reads CASSDSTLDTGRKAFF. The CDR3 bases are TGTGCCAGCAGTGATTCAACCCTTGACACAGGGCGGAAAGCTTTCTTT. The chain recombines TRBV2 with TRBJ1-1, with D possibly being TRBD1 (6 bases). The CDR3 totals 16 residues. CDR1 SNHLY and CDR2 FYNNEI come from the germline V gene. The V end lost 3 bases, the J end lost 9 bases, and 23 bases lay between the germline ends.

Points on this clone: Other DNA sequences in the sample encode the same CDR3. J is TRBJ2-7 and V is TRBV5-4, with 7 bases lining up with TRBD2. Germline loops: CDR1 SGHNT, CDR2 YYREEE (reference sequence). V dropped 4 bases and J dropped 2; count of bases not matched to a gene: 9. The CDR3 runs 15 residues. The CDR3 nucleotides are TGTGCCAGCAGCCGAGGGGCGGGAGTCGCCTACGAGCAGTACTTC. This sequence encodes CASSRGAGVAYEQYF.

Written as DNA, the CDR3 is TGTGCCAGCAGACCCGAAGGTGTGCCGGCCCAGTACTTC. The encoded protein is CASRPEGVPAQYF. The chain has TRBV6-1 and TRBJ2-5; no reliable D call. Germline CDR1 MNHNS, CDR2 SASEGT. This CDR3 is 13 amino acids long. V lost 6 bases, J lost 9 bases, and 17 bases lay in between.

In DNA form, the CDR3 reads TGTGCCAGCAGCTACGGAACAGGGACTGTTAGCAATGAGCAGTTCTTC. As protein: CASSYGTGTVSNEQFF. This chain connects TRBV5-4 to TRBJ2-1; D may correspond to TRBD1 or TRBD2 (6 bases each). V dropped 3 bases and J dropped 6 bases, with 19 bases sitting between them. The CDR3 is made up of 16 amino acids. Germline lookup yields CDR1 SGHNT and CDR2 YYREEE (reference sequence).

This clone was recorded only once. V usage is TRBV5-1 and J usage is TRBJ1-2; TRBD1 agrees at 8 bases. After removal of 1 base from V and 8 bases from J, the junction contained 7 bases not matched to a gene. The CDR3 is 14 residues long. Germline lookup yields CDR1 SGHRS and CDR2 YFSETQ. Here the CDR3 DNA reads TGCGCCAGCAGCTTGCGGTCGACAGGGGTCGGCTACACCTTC. Its translation: CASSLRSTGVGYTF.

This chain uses TRBV27 with TRBJ2-1; D could derive from TRBD1 or TRBD2 (5 bases each). CDR1 is MNHEY, CDR2 SMNVEV, per germline (reference sequence). V was shortened by 7 bases and J by 4 bases, with 14 bases between the two germline ends. This CDR3 region has 14 residues. CDR3 protein: CASKRGRRYNEQFF. The CDR3 coding sequence is TGTGCCAGCAAACGGGGACGGAGATACAATGAGCAGTTCTTC.

The gene calls are TRBV5-1 and TRBJ2-5, with D hard to call. In germline, CDR1 is SGHRS, CDR2 YFSETQ. V was trimmed by 0 bases and J by 1 base, leaving 4 bases between them. This CDR3 region has 13 residues. CDR3 residues: CASSLAPQETQYF. Here the CDR3 DNA reads TGCGCCAGCAGCTTGGCCCCCCAAGAGACCCAGTACTTC.

The J gene is TRBJ1-4, the V gene TRBV6-1, with a tentative D call TRBD1 (6 bases). Germline loops: CDR1 MNHNS, CDR2 SASEGT. The CDR3 runs 15 residues. Trimming took 4 bases from V and 8 from J, leaving 17 bases between them. The CDR3 DNA reads as TGTGCCAGCAGTGCAGGGGTAGGAGGGGTCGAAAAACTGTTTTTT. Its translation is CASSAGVGGVEKLFF.

This chain connects TRBV25-1 to TRBJ2-1, with D possibly being TRBD1 (5 bases). Germline V gene sequence: CDR1 MGHDK, CDR2 SYGVNS. Deletions cut 1 base from V and 3 bases from J, with 13 bases between. The CDR3 is made up of 16 amino acids. CDR3 bases: TGTGCCAGCAGTGAATTTAGAACAGGCGGCTACAATGAGCAGTTCTTC. Its protein product is CASSEFRTGGYNEQFF.

The chain combines TRBV7-9 with TRBJ2-1, with a possible D match to TRBD2 (7 bases). V was cut by 5 bases and J by 0 bases, with 20 bases left in between. Looked up from germline, CDR1 is SEHNR and CDR2 is FQNEAQ (reference sequence). The CDR3 loop spans 18 amino acids. The CDR3 protein is CASSLEGGGSYSYNEQFF. The DNA of the CDR3 is TGTGCCAGCAGCCTAGAGGGGGGAGGGTCCTACTCCTACAATGAGCAGTTCTTC.

The J gene is TRBJ2-7, the V gene TRBV7-8, with D hard to call. V was pared by 6 bases and J by 0 bases, with 18 bases between. Germline CDR1 reads SGHVS; CDR2 reads FQNEAQ. The CDR3 runs to 16 residues. CDR3 in amino acids: CASSSGGAESSYEQYF. CDR3 DNA sequence: TGTGCCAGCAGTTCCGGTGGAGCCGAGAGCTCCTACGAGCAGTACTTC.

The gene calls are TRBV6-6 and TRBJ1-1, with D maybe TRBD1 (5 bases). Germline CDR1 is MNHNY and CDR2 is SVGAGI (reference sequence). Between the trimmed V and J ends, which lost 8 bases and 10 bases, there was a span of 14 bases. The CDR3 is 11 residues long. The CDR3: CASGPGRGAFF. CDR3 DNA: TGTGCCAGCGGACCAGGGCGCGGAGCTTTCTTT.

V usage is TRBV5-1 and J usage is TRBJ2-1; the match to TRBD2 covers 14 bases. V trimming: 4 bases; J trimming: 8 bases; junction bases outside the gene matches: 8. There are 16 residues in the CDR3. Per germline, CDR1 SGHRS and CDR2 YFSETQ. CDR3 residues: CASSLTSGRAIYEQFF. Written as DNA, the CDR3 is TGCGCCAGCAGCCTGACTAGCGGGAGGGCCATTTATGAGCAGTTCTTC.

The V and J genes are TRBV27 and TRBJ1-1, with TRBD1 matching 10 bases. The CDR3 is 16 amino acids. Germline loops: CDR1 MNHEY, CDR2 SMNVEV (reference sequence). Trimming removed 0 bases from V and 4 bases from J; junction bases left unmatched: 5. This chain's CDR3 is CASSLSGTGASTEAFF. In DNA, the CDR3 is TGTGCCAGCAGTTTATCCGGGACAGGGGCGAGCACTGAAGCTTTCTTT.

To note about this clone: Mismatch with germline at one junction end may stem from a read error. CDR3 region: CASSYSDNEQFF. As DNA, the CDR3 is TGTGCCAGCAGTTACTCCGACAATGAGCAGTTCTTC. V gene TRBV6-5 combines with J gene TRBJ2-1; D remains ambiguous. The CDR3 covers 12 residues. Per germline, CDR1 MNHEY and CDR2 SVGAGI.

This chain uses TRBV5-4 with TRBJ1-2; a weak D match, TRBD1 (5 bases). With 2 bases removed from V and 7 bases from J, the gap between germline ends came to 18 bases. Per the germline V gene, CDR1 is SGHNT and CDR2 is YYREEE (reference sequence). CDR3 length: 15 residues. The DNA of the CDR3 is TGTGCCAGCAGCTTAATGGGCAGGGAGGCCGGTGGCTACACCTTC. It specifies CASSLMGREAGGYTF.

This clone occurred once. The CDR3 region is CASSPRGRQGRDTIYF. The CDR3 coding sequence is TGTGCCAGCAGCCCCCGTGGAAGACAGGGAAGGGACACCATATATTTT. The rearrangement links TRBV7-2 to TRBJ1-3; 7 positions agree with TRBD1. The germline CDR1 and CDR2 sequences are SGHTA and FQGNSA. The V and J ends lost 5 bases and 8 bases, in that order; junction bases with no gene match: 15. The CDR3 consists of 16 residues.

V usage is TRBV7-8 and J usage is TRBJ1-2, with a tentative D call TRBD1 (6 bases). The CDR3 is 15 amino acids. The V end lost 4 bases, the J end lost 5 bases, and 17 bases lay between the germline ends. Germline CDR1 is SGHVS and CDR2 is FQNEAQ. CDR3 residues: CASSSESSGVYGYTF. The DNA for the CDR3 is TGTGCCAGCAGCTCAGAGTCCTCAGGGGTGTATGGCTACACCTTC.

V is TRBV14 and J is TRBJ2-7; TRBD2 matches at 10 bases. CDR3 size: 16 residues. The germline V gene has CDR1 SGHDN and CDR2 FVKESK. V shed 1 base, J shed 3 bases, and the junction held 6 bases outside the gene matches. CDR3 sequence: CASSQGFSGRFYEQYF. In DNA, the CDR3 is TGTGCCAGCAGCCAAGGGTTTAGCGGGAGGTTCTACGAGCAGTACTTC.

A remark on this clone: At one of its ends the junction is not consistent with the germline gene, which may arise from a read error. The J gene is TRBJ2-1, the V gene TRBV5-1; TRBD2 aligns across 10 bases. Looked up from germline, CDR1 is SGHRS and CDR2 is YFSETQ. This CDR3 region has 16 residues. The CDR3 region is CTSSLGGLAALNEQFF. Here the CDR3 DNA reads TGCACCAGCAGCTTGGGAGGACTAGCGGCATTGAATGAGCAGTTCTTC.

The CDR3 is CASSLGYSYGYTF. CDR3 bases: TGCGCCAGCAGCTTGGGGTACAGCTATGGCTACACCTTC. The rearrangement uses TRBV5-1 and TRBJ1-2, with no clear D. The CDR3 loop spans 13 amino acids. Germline loops: CDR1 SGHRS, CDR2 YFSETQ. V lost 0 bases and J lost 4, with 7 bases in between.